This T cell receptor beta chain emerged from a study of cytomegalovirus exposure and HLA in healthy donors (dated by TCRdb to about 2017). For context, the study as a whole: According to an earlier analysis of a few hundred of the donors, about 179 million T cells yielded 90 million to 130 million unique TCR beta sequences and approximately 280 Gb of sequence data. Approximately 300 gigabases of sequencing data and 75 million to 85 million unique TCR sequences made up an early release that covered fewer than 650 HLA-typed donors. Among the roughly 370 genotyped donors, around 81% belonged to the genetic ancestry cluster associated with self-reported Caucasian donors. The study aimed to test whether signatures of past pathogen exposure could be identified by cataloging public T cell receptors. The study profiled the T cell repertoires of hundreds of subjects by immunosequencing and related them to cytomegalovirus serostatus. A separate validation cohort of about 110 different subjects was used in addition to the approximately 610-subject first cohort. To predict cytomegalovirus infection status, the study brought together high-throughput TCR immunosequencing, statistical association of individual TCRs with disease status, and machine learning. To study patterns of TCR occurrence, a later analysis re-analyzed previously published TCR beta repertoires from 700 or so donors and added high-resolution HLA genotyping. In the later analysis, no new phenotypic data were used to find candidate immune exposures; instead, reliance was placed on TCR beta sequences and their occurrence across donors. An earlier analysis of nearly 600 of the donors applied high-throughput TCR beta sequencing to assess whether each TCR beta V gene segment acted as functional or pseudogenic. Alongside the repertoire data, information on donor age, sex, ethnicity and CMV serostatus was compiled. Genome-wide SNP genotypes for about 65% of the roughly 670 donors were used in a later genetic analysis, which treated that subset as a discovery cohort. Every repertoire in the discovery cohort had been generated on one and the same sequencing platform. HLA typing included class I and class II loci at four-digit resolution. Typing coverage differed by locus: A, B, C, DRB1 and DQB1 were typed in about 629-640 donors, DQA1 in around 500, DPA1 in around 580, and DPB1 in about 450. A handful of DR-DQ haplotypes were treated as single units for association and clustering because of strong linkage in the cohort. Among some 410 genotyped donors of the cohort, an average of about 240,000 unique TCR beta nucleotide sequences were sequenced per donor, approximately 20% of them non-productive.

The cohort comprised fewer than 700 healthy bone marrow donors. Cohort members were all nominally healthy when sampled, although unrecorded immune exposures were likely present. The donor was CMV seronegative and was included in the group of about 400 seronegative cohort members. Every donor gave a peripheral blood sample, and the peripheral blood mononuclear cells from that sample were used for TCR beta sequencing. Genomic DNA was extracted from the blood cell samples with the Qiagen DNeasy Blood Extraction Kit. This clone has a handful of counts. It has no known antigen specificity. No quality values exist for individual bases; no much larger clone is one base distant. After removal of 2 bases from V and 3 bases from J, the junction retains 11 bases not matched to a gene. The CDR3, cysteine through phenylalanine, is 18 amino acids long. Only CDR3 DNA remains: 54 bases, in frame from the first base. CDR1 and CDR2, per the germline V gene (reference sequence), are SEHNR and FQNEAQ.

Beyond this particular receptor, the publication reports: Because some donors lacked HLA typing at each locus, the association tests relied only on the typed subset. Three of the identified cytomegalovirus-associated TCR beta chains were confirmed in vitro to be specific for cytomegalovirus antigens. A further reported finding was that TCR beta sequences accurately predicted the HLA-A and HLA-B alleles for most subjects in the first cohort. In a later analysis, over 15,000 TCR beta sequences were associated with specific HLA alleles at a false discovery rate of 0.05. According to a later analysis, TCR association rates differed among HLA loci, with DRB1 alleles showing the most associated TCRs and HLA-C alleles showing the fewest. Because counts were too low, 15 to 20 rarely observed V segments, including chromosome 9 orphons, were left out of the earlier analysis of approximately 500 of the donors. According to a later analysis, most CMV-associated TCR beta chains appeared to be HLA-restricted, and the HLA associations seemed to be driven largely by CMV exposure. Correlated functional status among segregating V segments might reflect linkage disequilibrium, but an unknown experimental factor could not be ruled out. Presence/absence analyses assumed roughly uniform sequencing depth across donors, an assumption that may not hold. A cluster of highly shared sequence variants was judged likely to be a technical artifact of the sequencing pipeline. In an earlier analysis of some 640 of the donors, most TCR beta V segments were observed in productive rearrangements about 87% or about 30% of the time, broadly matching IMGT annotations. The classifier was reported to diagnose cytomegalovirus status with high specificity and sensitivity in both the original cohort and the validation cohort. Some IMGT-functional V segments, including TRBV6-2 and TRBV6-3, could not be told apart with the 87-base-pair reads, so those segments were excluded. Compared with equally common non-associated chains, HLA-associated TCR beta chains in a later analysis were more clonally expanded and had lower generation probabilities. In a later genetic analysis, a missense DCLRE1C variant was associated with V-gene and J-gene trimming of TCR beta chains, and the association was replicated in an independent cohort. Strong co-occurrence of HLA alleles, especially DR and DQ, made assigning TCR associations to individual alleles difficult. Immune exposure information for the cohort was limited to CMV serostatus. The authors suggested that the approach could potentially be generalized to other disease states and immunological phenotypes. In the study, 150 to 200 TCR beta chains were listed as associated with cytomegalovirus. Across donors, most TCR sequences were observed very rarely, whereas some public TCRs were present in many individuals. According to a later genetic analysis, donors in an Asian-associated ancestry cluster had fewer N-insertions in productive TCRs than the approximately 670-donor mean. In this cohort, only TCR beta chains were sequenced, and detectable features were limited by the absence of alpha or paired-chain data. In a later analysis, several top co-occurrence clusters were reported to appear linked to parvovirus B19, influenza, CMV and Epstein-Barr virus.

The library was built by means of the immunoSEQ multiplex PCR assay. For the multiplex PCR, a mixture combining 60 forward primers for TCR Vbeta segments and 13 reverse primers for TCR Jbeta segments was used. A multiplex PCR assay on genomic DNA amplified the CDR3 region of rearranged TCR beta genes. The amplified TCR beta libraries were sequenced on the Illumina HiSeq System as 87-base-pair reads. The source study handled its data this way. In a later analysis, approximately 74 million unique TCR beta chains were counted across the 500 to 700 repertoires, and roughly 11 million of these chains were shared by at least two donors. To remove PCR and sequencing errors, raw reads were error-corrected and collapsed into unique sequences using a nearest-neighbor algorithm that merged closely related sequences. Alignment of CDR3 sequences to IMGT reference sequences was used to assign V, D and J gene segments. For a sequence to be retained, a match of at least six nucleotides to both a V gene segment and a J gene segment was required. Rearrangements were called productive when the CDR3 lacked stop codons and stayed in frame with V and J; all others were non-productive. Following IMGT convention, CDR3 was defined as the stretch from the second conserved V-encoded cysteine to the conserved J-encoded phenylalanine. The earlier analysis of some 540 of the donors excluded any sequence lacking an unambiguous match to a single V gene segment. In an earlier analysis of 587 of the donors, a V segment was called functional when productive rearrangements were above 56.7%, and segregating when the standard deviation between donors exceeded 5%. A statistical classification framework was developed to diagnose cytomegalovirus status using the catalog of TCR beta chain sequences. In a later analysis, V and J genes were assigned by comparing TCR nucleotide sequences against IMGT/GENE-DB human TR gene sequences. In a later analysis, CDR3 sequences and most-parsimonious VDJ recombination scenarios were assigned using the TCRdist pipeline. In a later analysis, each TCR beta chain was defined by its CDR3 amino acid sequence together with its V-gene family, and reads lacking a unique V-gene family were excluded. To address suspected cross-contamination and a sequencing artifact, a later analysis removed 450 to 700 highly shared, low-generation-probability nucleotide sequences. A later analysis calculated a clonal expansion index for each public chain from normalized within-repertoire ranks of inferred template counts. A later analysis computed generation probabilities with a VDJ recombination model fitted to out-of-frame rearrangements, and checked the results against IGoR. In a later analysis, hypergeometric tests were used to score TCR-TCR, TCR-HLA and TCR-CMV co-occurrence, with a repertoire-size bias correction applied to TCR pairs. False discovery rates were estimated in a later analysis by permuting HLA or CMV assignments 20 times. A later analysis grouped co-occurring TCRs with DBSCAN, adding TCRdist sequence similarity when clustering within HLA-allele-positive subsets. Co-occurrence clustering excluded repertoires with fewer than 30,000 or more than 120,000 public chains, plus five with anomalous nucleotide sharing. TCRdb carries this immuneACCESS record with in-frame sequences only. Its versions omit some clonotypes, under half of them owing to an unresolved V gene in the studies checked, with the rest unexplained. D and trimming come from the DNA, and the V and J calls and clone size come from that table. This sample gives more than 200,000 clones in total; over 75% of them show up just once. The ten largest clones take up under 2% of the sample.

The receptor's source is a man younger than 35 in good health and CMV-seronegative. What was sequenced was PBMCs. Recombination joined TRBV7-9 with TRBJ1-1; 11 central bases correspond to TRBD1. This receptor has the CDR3 CASSLWRTGGQSDTEAFF. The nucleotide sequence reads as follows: TGTGCCAGCAGCTTATGGAGGACAGGGGGCCAATCGGACACTGAAGCTTTCTTT.